This T cell receptor beta chain was identified during a study of blood T cell repertoires in COVID-19. Study at large: In each case, the material was cDNA or gDNA derived from T cells, B-cell-depleted T cells, or PBMCs.

This clone has a handful of counts. The CDR3 covers 13 residues. From germline, CDR1 is SNHLY and CDR2 FYNNEI. Between the trimmed V and J ends, which lost 4 bases and 6 bases, there was a span of 10 bases. TCRdb's copy holds only in-frame clones and misses some; the assay was immunoSEQ multiplex PCR. The repertoire holds 350,000 to 450,000 clones, with about 85% as singletons. Sequenced input: peripheral blood. The genes are TRBV2 and TRBJ1-5, with D unresolved. This receptor was obtained from a woman in her late teens or twenties with acute or convalescent COVID-19. The CDR3 bases are TGTGCCAGCAGTGGACCCTACAGTCAGCCCCAGCATTTT. As protein: CASSGPYSQPQHF.